This TCR beta chain originates from a study of CD8 T cells in Susac syndrome. RNA, at about 0.45 to 1 ug, was reverse transcribed with random hexamers. An immunoSEQ multiplex PCR generated amplified TCR beta CDR3 products spanning 54 Vbeta and 13 Jbeta. TCRdb reanalysed the immunoSEQ multiplex PCR reads using MiXCR and keeps one entry per CDR3 protein. The table lists about 120,000 distinct CDR3 sequences, 96% of them singletons. FACS enriched CD8+ TEMRA cells, while bulk CD8+ and CD4+ were negatively isolated. The CDR3 is 14 amino acids. Trimming removed 2 bases from V and 8 bases from J; junction bases left unmatched: 8. CDR1 and CDR2 from the germline V gene are MGHDK and SYGVNS.

The TCR originated in a human donor with Susac syndrome. The material sequenced was CD4+ T cells from PBMCs. V and J are TRBV25-1 and TRBJ1-2; TRBD1 matches 7 bases. CDR3 in DNA: TGTGCCAGCAGTGAAGTTACAGGGGAAAGGGGCTACACCTTC. It codes for CASSEVTGERGYTF.